This T cell receptor beta chain was observed in a study of blood T cell repertoires in COVID-19. Study at large: Samples taken during acute and convalescent COVID-19 were collected in the United States, Italy and Spain. Nucleic acid was either cDNA or gDNA, and it came from T cells, B-cell-depleted T cells, or PBMCs.

The germline gives CDR1 KGHSH, CDR2 LQKENI. This CDR3 has 17 residues. Trimming cost V 0 bases and J 1 base, with 13 bases left between them. Methods used by the authors: Amplification of reference gene primers provided the estimated nucleated cell counts. The assay was immunoSEQ multiplex PCR, and TCRdb's table has in-frame clones only and misses some. That table furnishes V, J and clone size, whereas the DNA furnished D and trimming. The sample carries around 300,000 clones, about 86% recorded once. This sequence originates from a man younger than 45 with active or convalescent COVID-19. Sequenced: peripheral blood. The rearrangement uses TRBV18 and TRBJ2-4; weak D call: TRBD2 (6 bases). The DNA of the CDR3 is TGTGCCAGCTCACCACCCCCGGGACTGACCGCCAAAAACATTCAGTACTTC. It translates to CASSPPPGLTAKNIQYF.